This T cell receptor beta chain was recovered during a study of cytomegalovirus exposure and HLA in healthy donors. General study points: About 150 TCR beta chains were listed as cytomegalovirus-associated. Most observed TCR sequences were rare, whereas some public TCRs were detected in many donors.

With regard to this clone: Its target is unknown.

Data came from immunoSEQ multiplex PCR; TCRdb stores just in-frame clones and leaves some out. The table includes fewer than 100,000 clones, approximately 91% detected once. Trimming removed 4 bases from V and 4 bases from J, with 15 bases in between. Per germline, CDR1 SGHNT and CDR2 YYREEE (reference sequence). The CDR3 length is 14 residues. What was sequenced was PBMCs. This clonotype was sampled from a man aged 25-40 years in good health and CMV-seronegative. V usage is TRBV5-4 and J usage is TRBJ2-7, with D uncertain. The CDR3 sequence is CASSIPSRPYEQYF. The CDR3 DNA reads TGTGCCAGCAGCATACCTAGTCGACCTTACGAGCAGTACTTC. The whole variable domain, remainder taken from reference TRBV5-4 and TRBJ2-7, is ETGVTQSPTHLIKTRGQQVTLRCSSQSGHNTVSWYQQALGQGPQFIFQYYREEENGRGNFPPRFSGLQFPNYSSELNVNALELDDSALYLCASSIPSRPYEQYFGPGTRLTVT.